This entry concerns a single T cell receptor (beta chain). Antigen specificity is unknown. The sample belongs to a study of blood T cells in healthy people across ages. A sample-barcoded 5' primer and a J-beta primer mix were used in a second PCR of about 6 to 11 cycles. Each CDR3 protein gets one entry after TCRdb re-called the 5' RACE reads with MiXCR. The data show about 720,000 distinct CDR3 sequences, about 25% seen once. Germline loops: CDR1 DFQATT, CDR2 SNEGSKA (reference sequence). CDR3 length: 15 amino acids. V was trimmed by 5 bases and J by 0 bases, leaving 16 bases between them. General study points: Both naive CD4+ cell counts and diversity were greater in long-lived donors than in aged donors.

The sample providers were healthy Caucasian people from Russia, aged roughly 6 to 90. The data also belong to a second study, concerning T cells of mothers and their children. As that report states: Reads recorded for TCR beta CDR3 numbered over 10 million per mother and around 3 million per child.

The chain uses TRBV20-1 and TRBJ1-1; D remains ambiguous. Material for sequencing was blood. The receptor comes from a boy between 10 and 17 years old in good health. CDR3: CSAGPESAMNTEAFF. In DNA, the CDR3 is TGCAGTGCTGGCCCCGAATCGGCCATGAACACTGAAGCTTTCTTT.